Sequencing of this TCR beta chain was carried out in a study of T cell repertoires in cytomegalovirus infection. Looking at the study overall: Selected CMV epitopes included recently identified HLA-C-restricted ones as well as well-studied HLA-B-restricted ones.

This clonotype came up a few times. The antigen remains unidentified. TCRdb passed the reads through MiXCR, listing each CDR3 protein once. The repertoire has some 560,000 distinct CDR3 sequences, roughly 42% of them found once; the top ten carry about 48%. The CDR3 runs to 16 residues. Germline CDR1 is MDHEN and CDR2 is SYDVKM. Germline trimming cut 5 bases from V and 0 bases from J; bases unmatched to any gene: 6. Study-level points and caveats: What dominated the ex vivo response were HLA-C-restricted CMV-specific TCR beta clonotypes.

Sequencing was performed on cultured PBMCs, taken from culture after CMV antigen stimulation. The chain combines TRBV28 with TRBJ1-4, with 7 bases fitting TRBD1. The clonotype was recovered from a human donor in good health (CMV status not recorded). Some clones in this sample may be carry-over from other donors' samples. CDR3 protein: CASSKTGSATNEKLFF. CDR3 bases: TGTGCCAGCAGTAAGACAGGGTCTGCAACTAATGAAAAACTGTTTTTT.